One and the same sample provided the 8 T cell receptor beta chains below, sequenced in a study of glioma-infiltrating T cells after dendritic cell vaccination. Assay used: immunoSEQ multiplex PCR; TCRdb lists only in-frame clones, some missing. The sample carries 85,000 to 100,000 clones, 85% recorded once. Described time point: after dendritic cell vaccination, including at tumor progression/relapse. Sample: blood, taken after dendritic cell vaccination. These receptors came from a human donor with glioblastoma.

The chain has TRBV28 and TRBJ1-1; D remains ambiguous. The V gene lost 6 bases and the J gene lost 5 bases, with 16 bases spanning the gap. This CDR3 comprises 14 residues. Germline loops: CDR1 MDHEN, CDR2 SYDVKM. CDR3 protein: CASRVTRVWTEAFF. In DNA form, the CDR3 reads TGTGCCAGCAGGGTTACGAGGGTTTGGACTGAAGCTTTCTTT.

The rearrangement joins TRBV7-8 to TRBJ2-3; 7 bases are shared with TRBD2. The CDR3 covers 11 residues. Germline V gene sequence: CDR1 SGHVS, CDR2 FQNEAQ. CDR3 coding DNA: TGTGCAATCGGGGGGTCATATACGCAGTATTTT. It is translated as CAIGGSYTQYF.

The chain is built from TRBV5-1 and TRBJ2-5, with 9 positions matching TRBD1. Germline V gene lookup returns CDR1 SGHRS and CDR2 YFSETQ. V gave up 4 bases and J gave up 5 bases; unmatched junction bases: 9. The CDR3 runs to 15 residues. Written as DNA, the CDR3 is TGCGCCAGCAGCACCGGACAGGGGATAGTGGAGACCCAGTACTTC. Its protein is CASSTGQGIVETQYF. The whole variable domain, remainder taken from reference TRBV5-1 and TRBJ2-5, is KAGVTQTPRYLIKTRGQQVTLSCSPISGHRSVSWYQQTPGQGLQFLFEYFSETQRNKGNFPGRFSGRQFSNSRSEMNVSTLELGDSALYLCASSTGQGIVETQYFGPGTRLLVL.

This clone turned up a few times. The V and J genes are TRBV5-4 and TRBJ2-3; TRBD2 agrees at 9 bases. Germline values: CDR1 SGHNT, CDR2 YYREEE (reference sequence). With V trimmed by 4 bases and J by 1 base, 13 bases remained unmatched. The CDR3 covers 18 residues. The chain's CDR3 is CASSSTVGGRGGTDTQYF. Here the CDR3 DNA reads TGTGCCAGCAGCAGTACCGTCGGCGGGAGGGGAGGCACAGATACGCAGTATTTT.

This chain connects TRBV30 to TRBJ1-1; tentative D call: TRBD1 (5 bases). Germline assignment: CDR1 GTSNPN and CDR2 SVGIG (reference sequence). There are 13 residues in the CDR3. V was trimmed by 1 base and J by 3 bases, leaving 9 bases between them. The CDR3 reads CAWSEAGHTEAFF. As DNA, the CDR3 is TGTGCCTGGAGTGAAGCGGGGCACACTGAAGCTTTCTTT. The full variable domain, with the rest looked up from reference TRBV30 and TRBJ1-1, is SQTIHQWPATLVQPVGSPLSLECTVEGTSNPNLYWYRQAAGRGLQLLFYSVGIGQISSEVPQNLSASRPQDRQFILSSKKLLLSDSGFYLCAWSEAGHTEAFFGQGTRLTVV.

The chain employs TRBV13 and TRBJ1-2; D perhaps matches TRBD1 (6 bases). The CDR3 covers 14 residues. Trimming pared 5 bases from V and 2 bases from J, leaving 12 bases between. Germline V lookup: CDR1 PRHDT, CDR2 FYEKMQ (reference sequence). CDR3 region: CASSPPDSNYGYTF. As DNA, the CDR3 is TGTGCCAGCAGCCCCCCGGACAGCAACTATGGCTACACCTTC.

The chain employs TRBV9 and TRBJ1-5; TRBD1 agrees at 8 bases. The germline gives CDR1 SGDLS, CDR2 YYNGEE. CDR3 size: 15 residues. V dropped 2 bases and J dropped 7; count of bases not matched to a gene: 8. In nucleotides, the CDR3 is TGTGCCAGCAGCGTTGGGACAGGTCTGAACCAGCCCCAGCATTTT. It encodes CASSVGTGLNQPQHF.

This chain connects TRBV13 to TRBJ1-1; the D gene is possibly TRBD1 (6 bases). In germline, CDR1 is PRHDT, CDR2 FYEKMQ (reference sequence). The CDR3 covers 14 residues. V lost 4 bases and J lost 7, with 16 bases in between. The CDR3 region is CASSYSQTGIEAFF. CDR3 nucleotides: TGTGCCAGCAGCTACAGTCAGACAGGTATTGAAGCTTTCTTT.